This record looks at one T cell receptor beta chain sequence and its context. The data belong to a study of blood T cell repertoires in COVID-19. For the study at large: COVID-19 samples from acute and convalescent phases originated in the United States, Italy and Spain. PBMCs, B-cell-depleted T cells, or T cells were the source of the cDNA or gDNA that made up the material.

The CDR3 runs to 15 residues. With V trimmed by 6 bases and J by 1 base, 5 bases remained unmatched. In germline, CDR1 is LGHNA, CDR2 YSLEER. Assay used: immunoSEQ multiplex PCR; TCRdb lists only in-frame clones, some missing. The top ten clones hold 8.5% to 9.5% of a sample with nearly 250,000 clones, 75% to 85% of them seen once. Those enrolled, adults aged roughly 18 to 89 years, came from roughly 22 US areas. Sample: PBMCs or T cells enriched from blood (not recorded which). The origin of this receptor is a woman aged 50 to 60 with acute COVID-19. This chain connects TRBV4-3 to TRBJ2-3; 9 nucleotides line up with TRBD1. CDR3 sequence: CASRKTGGGTDTQYF. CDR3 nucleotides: TGCGCCAGCAGAAAAACAGGGGGCGGCACAGATACGCAGTATTTT.